This is a list of T cell receptor beta chains from one sample in a study of T cells in Graves' hyperthyroidism and ophthalmopathy. TCRdb fed the multiplex PCR reads into MiXCR, producing one record per CDR3 protein. Of 560,000 or so distinct CDR3 sequences listed, 46% are singletons. Sequencing was carried out using peripheral blood or thyroid tissue (not recorded which). Receptors originate from a woman aged 18-30 years with Graves' hyperthyroidism. Both conserved end residues are part of each CDR3. The order of the fields is D gene, clone size, J gene, V gene, CDR3 DNA, CDR3 protein. D genes are given only for firm matches. Part of the rows lack a size; the others show once, few, many or a class for expanded clones.

>TRBD1|once|TRBJ1-4|TRBV9
TGTGCCAGCAGCCCAGGAGGGGGCACTGAAAAACTGTTTTTT
CASSPGGGTEKLFF
>NA|many|TRBJ1-4|TRBV7-2
TGTGCCAGCAGCTTTACCGGGCCTGGAAACGAAAAACTGTTTTTT
CASSFTGPGNEKLFF
>TRBD2|NA|TRBJ2-7|TRBV7-9
TGTGCCAGTCGGGACTATGAGTACGAGCAGTACTTC
CASRDYEYEQYF
>NA|NA|TRBJ1-5|TRBV20-1
TGCAGTGCTAACCGCGTGGGAGGGAATCAGCCCCAGCATTTT
CSANRVGGNQPQHF
>NA|NA|TRBJ1-5|TRBV19
TGTGCCAGTAATGAGAGGGTTAGGAGCAATCAGCCCCAGCATTTT
CASNERVRSNQPQHF
>NA|many|TRBJ1-2|TRBV29-1
TGCAGCGTTGAAGGACAGGAAATCTATGGCTACACCTTC
CSVEGQEIYGYTF
>TRBD2|NA|TRBJ2-5|TRBV24-1
TGTGCCACCAGTGATTTGGATCCAGCGGGACTAGCGGAAGAGACCCAGTACTTC
CATSDLDPAGLAEETQYF
>TRBD1|many|TRBJ2-7|TRBV29-1
TGCAGCGTTGTAGGGCAGGGGGCTTACGAGCAGTACTTC
CSVVGQGAYEQYF
>TRBD2|NA|TRBJ2-5|TRBV2
TGTGCCAGCAGGCCGGGACTAGCGGAAAAGAAGAGAGAGACCCAGTACTTC
CASRPGLAEKKRETQYF
>NA|NA|TRBJ2-5|TRBV14
TGTGCCAGCAGCCAAGATAGCTCTGGGACCCAGTACTTC
CASSQDSSGTQYF
>NA|few|TRBJ1-1|TRBV20-1
TGCAGTGCTAGAGTGGGTCACTCGAACACTGAAGCTTTCTTT
CSARVGHSNTEAFF
>TRBD1|NA|TRBJ2-5|TRBV25-1
TGTGCCAGCAGTGGGACAGGGTTGGGGACCCAGTACTTC
CASSGTGLGTQYF
>TRBD1|NA|TRBJ2-5|TRBV7-2
TGTGCCAGCAGCTTAGGGACAGGGGGAGGGACCCAGTACTTC
CASSLGTGGGTQYF
>NA|NA|TRBJ1-3|TRBV7-2
TGTGCCAGCAGCCACAGGGCCCCTGGAAACACCATATATTTT
CASSHRAPGNTIYF
>NA|many|TRBJ1-2|TRBV20-1
TGCAGTGCCGGGACAATCATCTATGGCTACACCTTC
CSAGTIIYGYTF
>NA|NA|TRBJ1-5|TRBV24-1
TGTGCCAGCAGGTCGGGGGACACTTTCTATAGCAATCAGCCCCAGCATTTT
CASRSGDTFYSNQPQHF
>TRBD1|many|TRBJ1-2|TRBV29-1
TGCAGCGCCGCGCCCGGACAGGGGTATGGCTACACCTTC
CSAAPGQGYGYTF
>NA|NA|TRBJ1-2|TRBV29-1
TGCAGCTTGGACGAAGGAGATGGCTACACCTTC
CSLDEGDGYTF
>NA|few|TRBJ2-5|TRBV5-1
TGCGCCAGCAGCTTAAACAGGGCCCAAGAGACCCAGTACTTC
CASSLNRAQETQYF
>NA|NA|TRBJ1-5|TRBV2
TGTGCCAGCAGTGGTGGGCAGCCCCAGCATTTT
CASSGGQPQHF
>TRBD1|NA|TRBJ1-1|TRBV7-9
TGTGCCAGCACAGGGACAGCTGCTTTCTTT
CASTGTAAFF
>NA|NA|TRBJ2-7|TRBV7-8
TGTGCCAGCAGCCCGGGACACCACACCTACGAGCAGTACTTC
CASSPGHHTYEQYF
>NA|NA|TRBJ2-6|TRBV20-1
TGCAGTGCCAGTGAAACTGGGGGGACTGGGGCCAACGTCCTGACTTTC
CSASETGGTGANVLTF
>TRBD1|NA|TRBJ1-1|TRBV10-3
TGTGCCATCAAAGACAGGGGGCAATTCACTGAAGCTTTCTTT
CAIKDRGQFTEAFF
>NA|NA|TRBJ1-1|TRBV6-4
TGTGCCAGCAGTATGCCAGGGAACACTGAAGCTTTCTTT
CASSMPGNTEAFF
>NA|many|TRBJ1-1|TRBV12-3/TRBV12-4
TGTGCCAGCAGTTTTACAGCGAAGAACACTGAAGCTTTCTTT
CASSFTAKNTEAFF
>NA|many|TRBJ2-7|TRBV20-1
TGCAGTGTTCAGTACACCCACGAGCAGTACTTC
CSVQYTHEQYF
>TRBD2|NA|TRBJ2-7|TRBV5-1
TGTGCCAGCAGCCGGAGCGGGAAAGAGCAGTACTTC
CASSRSGKEQYF
>TRBD1|NA|TRBJ2-1|TRBV7-9
TGTGCCAGCATGGGACAGGGGGGGTGGTTCTTC
CASMGQGGWFF
>NA|NA|TRBJ1-2|TRBV15
TGTGCCACCAGCAGAGAAGTAGGGGCTAGAGGCTACACCTTC
CATSREVGARGYTF
>TRBD1|few|TRBJ2-5|TRBV5-1
TGCGCCAGCACGACAGGGCAAGAGACCCAGTACTTC
CASTTGQETQYF
>TRBD1|NA|TRBJ1-5|TRBV7-3
TGTGCCAGCACCCAAACCCCCAGGACAGGGCGCAATCAGCCCCAGCATTTT
CASTQTPRTGRNQPQHF
>NA|many|TRBJ1-2|TRBV2
TGTGCCAGCAGTTGGACAGCCTCCTATGGCTACACCTTC
CASSWTASYGYTF
>TRBD1|NA|TRBJ1-2|TRBV20-1
TGCAGTGCTCCGGGACAGGGTCATGGCTACACCTTC
CSAPGQGHGYTF
>NA|NA|TRBJ2-5|TRBV19
TGTGCCAGTAGTATGCACGAGGGGGGAGAGACCCAGTACTTC
CASSMHEGGETQYF
>TRBD1|NA|TRBJ1-2|TRBV6-5
TGTGCCAGCAGTTACTCGAGGGGACAGGACTATGGCTACACCTTC
CASSYSRGQDYGYTF
>NA|few|TRBJ1-3|TRBV12-3/TRBV12-4
TGTGCCAGCAGGCGGTCCGGAAACACCATATATTTT
CASRRSGNTIYF
>NA|many|TRBJ1-2|TRBV7-8
TGTGCCAGCAGCTTAGCACCTGACGATTATGGCTACACCTTC
CASSLAPDDYGYTF
>TRBD2|NA|TRBJ2-7|TRBV2
TGTGCCATCAGTGTTGCTAGCGGGATCGCCGAGCAGTACTTC
CAISVASGIAEQYF
>NA|few|TRBJ2-5|TRBV20-1
TGCAGTGCTAGAGAGTGGGTCCAAGAGACCCAGTACTTC
CSAREWVQETQYF